This T cell receptor (beta chain) was captured by sequencing in a study of T cell clones after liver transplantation. Overall study context: Timepoints were pre-transplant, pre-withdrawal, and after withdrawal was completed or failed.

Germline V gene sequence: CDR1 SEHNR, CDR2 FQNEAQ (reference sequence). This CDR3 comprises 13 residues. Trimming removed 6 bases from V and 8 bases from J; junction bases left unmatched: 7. TCRdb's copy holds only in-frame clones and misses some; the assay was immunoSEQ multiplex PCR. Among 6,000 or so clones listed, roughly 80% were seen once. The gene calls are TRBV7-9 and TRBJ2-1; TRBD1 matches at 7 bases. Sample: CD8+ T cells from blood, taken before liver transplant. This receptor was obtained from a human donor who received a liver transplant. CDR3 loop: CASREQGLDEQFF. CDR3 sequence (DNA): TGTGCCAGCAGAGAACAGGGGTTGGATGAGCAGTTCTTC. The entire variable domain, with the rest obtained from reference TRBV7-9 and TRBJ2-1, is as follows: DTGVSQNPRHKITKRGQNVTFRCDPISEHNRLYWYRQTLGQGPEFLTYFQNEAQLEKSRLLSDRFSAERPKGSFSTLEIQRTEQGDSAMYLCASREQGLDEQFFGPGTRLTVL.